The entry below describes one T cell receptor (beta chain). This clonotype appeared once. No antigen is known for it. No qualities accompany the bases; no much larger clone lies one base away. Support from one read is weak. The data are from a study of human T cells and chemical hapten exposure (dated by TCRdb to the early 2020s). About the investigation overall: For sensitization, 2% DPC in acetone was applied to a roughly 2 cm by roughly 2 cm area of upper inner arm skin. Throughout the study period of roughly 24 weeks, patients also received therapeutic DPC doses to the scalp every week. Patch tests used Finn chambers with 0.01% DPC on the upper back, scored after 6 days by International Contact Dermatitis Research Group standards. The mostly female patient cohort included alopecia areata with under or over 50% scalp involvement, alopecia totalis and alopecia universalis. Libraries were pooled for sequencing, and variation in per-sample TCR yields was attributed mainly to small differences in library volumes within the pool. Peripheral blood TCR repertoire changes were tracked in vivo in alopecia patients during primary and secondary sensitization to the hapten diphenylcyclopropenone (DPC). Blood samples were taken from patients before sensitization (week 0) and at 2, 6 and about 24 weeks after DPC sensitization. About 28 alopecia patients gave blood for TCR sequencing at one to four time points (pre-sensitization, 2, 6 and 24 weeks).

Receptors were amplified or captured by RACE. Sequencing used a NextSeq 500. Library preparation attached unique molecular identifiers to individual cDNA molecules for quantitative, reproducible TCR counting. For every blood RNA sample, sequencing covered both the TCR alpha and TCR beta chains. The published analysis was carried out like this. Samples had a median of roughly 87,000 TCRs, with a range from about 23,224 to 700,000. The Decombinator software suite was used to annotate V, J and CDR3 in the TCR reads. For PS versus PT1 abundance plots, all samples were subsampled to the same number of TCRs (28,000). TCRs were defined as expanded if absent before sensitization and observed at least eight times at the 2-week time point. The raw public data were reprocessed by TCRdb itself: fastp quality trimming at Q25, MiXCR clonotype calling, in-frame beta chains only. CDR3 protein sequences are deduplicated, and each keeps its most common genes and DNA. TCRdb, rather than the study authors, made the V and J calls. A total of about 260,000 distinct CDR3 sequences appear in this sample, approximately 8.6% of them only once. Of the sample, about 2.1% falls within the top ten clones.

The sample's time point label is to be understood as: pre-sensitization, week 0. According to the study, the label for this sample's treatment or condition signals: therapeutic diphenylcyclopropenone sensitization with weekly scalp DPC. Blood at each patch-test visit was drawn before the patch test was applied. Patients were eligible if aged 18 to 70, diagnosed with alopecia and judged suitable for DPC therapy, and pregnant patients were excluded. Unfractionated whole blood was collected in Tempus Blood RNA tubes, and total RNA was extracted from that blood. Study-wide conclusions, independent of this receptor: Patch test score was positively correlated with the number of PT1 expanded TCRs, with significance at thresholds 8, 16 and 32 but not at 4. The number of TCRs above 1 in 1000 frequency did not change with DPC sensitization; there was no evidence of global repertoire structure alterations. Because every patient had alopecia, a presumed autoimmune disease, the patients' immune response might differ from that of healthy individuals. Significantly more large CDR3 similarity clusters were formed by expanded TCRs than by pre-sensitization or healthy control sets, consistent with antigen-driven responses. Repeated subsampling changed both the strength of the expansion versus patch-test correlation and the threshold at which that correlation became significant.

Sequences were derived from whole blood, sampled in connection with sensitization to the hapten diphenylcyclopropenone (DPC). The clonotype comes from a middle-aged woman with alopecia areata. Some clones in this sample may be carry-over from other donors' samples.

The CDR3: CASSLDHPREQYF. The DNA sequence follows: TGCGCCAGCAGCTTGGATCACCCGAGGGAGCAGTACTTC. The chain couples TRBV5-1 to TRBJ2-7, with the D gene call left open. The germline V gene specifies SGHRS as CDR1 and YFSETQ as CDR2. V sheds 0 bases and J sheds 7 bases, leaving 11 bases between their ends. Counted from cysteine to phenylalanine, this CDR3 has 13 amino acids. Of all the DNA, just the CDR3 is kept, 39 bases in frame from base 1. Beyond the CDR3, the reference TRBV5-1 and TRBJ2-7 genes provide the residues; the full variable domain reads: KAGVTQTPRYLIKTRGQQVTLSCSPISGHRSVSWYQQTPGQGLQFLFEYFSETQRNKGNFPGRFSGRQFSNSRSEMNVSTLELGDSALYLCASSLDHPREQYFGPGTRLTVT.